This TCR beta chain stems from a study of CD8+ T cells in alopecia areata. Whole-study context: Tofacitinib administration to treated patients was oral, at 5 to 10 mg twice daily. Severity of treated patients was scored by affected scalp percentage. Study results and limitations: Normal scalp had lower clonality than lesional scalp, with alopecia totalis/universalis lesions showing this most strongly.

Per germline, CDR1 SGHDT and CDR2 YYEEEE. The CDR3 loop spans 17 amino acids. Trimming shortened V by 4 bases and J by 0 bases, and 19 bases separated the two germline ends. cDNA reverse transcribed from extracted RNA served as the sequencing template. The method was immunoSEQ multiplex PCR; TCRdb's version includes in-frame clones alone and lacks a portion of them. Here the sample spans 150,000 to 200,000 clones, about three fifths being singletons. This clone was recorded a few times. Its antigen remains unidentified. Treatment reported: oral pan-JAK inhibitor, 5-10 mg twice daily. Sampling of alopecia areata patients yielded lesional scalp punch biopsies as well as peripheral blood.

V usage is TRBV5-6 and J usage is TRBJ1-1; maybe TRBD1 (6 bases). This sequence originates from a human donor with alopecia areata. The sequences come from CD4+ T cells sorted from blood, collected at week 4, from a patient treated with tofacitinib. The CDR3: CASSPGERRLMNTEAFF. The CDR3 region has the DNA TGTGCCAGCAGCCCAGGGGAAAGAAGGCTAATGAACACTGAAGCTTTCTTT.